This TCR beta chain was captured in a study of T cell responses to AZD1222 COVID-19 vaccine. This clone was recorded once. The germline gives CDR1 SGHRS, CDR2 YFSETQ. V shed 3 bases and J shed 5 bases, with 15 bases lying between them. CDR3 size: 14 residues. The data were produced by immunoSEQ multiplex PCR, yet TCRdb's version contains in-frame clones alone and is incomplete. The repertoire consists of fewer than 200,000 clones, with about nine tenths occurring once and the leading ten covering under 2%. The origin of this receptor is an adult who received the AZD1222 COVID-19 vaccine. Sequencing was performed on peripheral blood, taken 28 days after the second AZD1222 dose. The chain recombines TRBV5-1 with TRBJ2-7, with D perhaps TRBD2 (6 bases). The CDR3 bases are TGCGCCAGCAGCTCCCTCGGGGGATCTGACGAGCAGTACTTC. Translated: CASSSLGGSDEQYF.